The clone carrying this T cell receptor beta chain was recorded a few times. These data belong to a study of blood T cell repertoires in COVID-19. About the study: Some COVID-19 samples were acute and others convalescent; all came from the United States, Italy and Spain. Sources were T cells, B-cell-depleted T cells, or PBMCs; the material itself was cDNA or gDNA.

V dropped 10 bases and J dropped 8 bases, with 24 bases sitting between them. This CDR3 spans 15 amino acids. In germline, CDR1 is LNHDA, CDR2 SQIVND (reference sequence). Original data processing: The authors estimated nucleated cell counts from reference gene primer amplification. Repertoires were generated with immunoSEQ multiplex PCR, while TCRdb's copy carries only in-frame clones and drops some. The V and J calls and clone size are taken from that table; D and trimming were inferred from the DNA. The sample contains 250,000 to 300,000 clones, roughly 89% of which appear only once. The sequencing sample was made of PBMCs or T cells enriched from blood (not recorded which). This sequence originates from a middle-aged woman who had recovered from COVID-19. This rearrangement joins TRBV19 to TRBJ2-1; TRBD2 is a possible D gene (6 bases). The CDR3 coding sequence is TGTGCCACCGTGGGAGAGCGGGCTGTTGGGCATGAGCAGTTCTTC. Its protein is CATVGERAVGHEQFF.